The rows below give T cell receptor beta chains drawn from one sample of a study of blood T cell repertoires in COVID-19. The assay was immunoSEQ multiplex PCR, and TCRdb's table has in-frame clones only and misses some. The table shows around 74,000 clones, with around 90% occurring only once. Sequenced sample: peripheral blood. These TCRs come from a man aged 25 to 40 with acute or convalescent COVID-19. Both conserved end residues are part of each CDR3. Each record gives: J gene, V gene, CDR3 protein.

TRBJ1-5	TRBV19	CASSITGGDQPQHF
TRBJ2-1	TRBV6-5	CASSYGRGSYNEQFF
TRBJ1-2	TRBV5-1	CASSPDKRDYGYTF
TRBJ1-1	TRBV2	CASRPTANTEAFF
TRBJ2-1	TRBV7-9	CASSPLRTSGRYNEQFF
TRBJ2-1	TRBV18	CASSLLAGGPDEQFF
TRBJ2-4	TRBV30	CAWARTGGGIQYF
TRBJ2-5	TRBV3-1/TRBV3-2	CASSGGEETQYF
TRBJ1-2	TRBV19	CASSISGQGARGYTF
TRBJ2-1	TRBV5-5	CASSLGVGQPGWDEQFF
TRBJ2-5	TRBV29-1	CSVPGVQETQYF
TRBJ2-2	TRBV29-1	CSGGFGSGELFF
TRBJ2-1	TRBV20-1	CSASSPGLAGAYNEQFF
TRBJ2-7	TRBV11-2	CASSLLGQVYEQYF
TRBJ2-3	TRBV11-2	CASSLRLGSTDTQYF
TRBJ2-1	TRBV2	CASSEQGGPNEQFF
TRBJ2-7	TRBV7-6	CASSRPRQDSLYEQYF
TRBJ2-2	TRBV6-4	CASSEGRGTGELFF
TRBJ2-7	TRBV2	CASQGSYEQYF
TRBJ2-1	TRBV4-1	CASSHPISGPGYEQFF
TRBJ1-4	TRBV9	CASSGQGSEAGEKLFF
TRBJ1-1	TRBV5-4	CASSSRTEEAFF
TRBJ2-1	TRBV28	CASTLTSGRAPEQFF
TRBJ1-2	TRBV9	CASSVASTGMGYGYTF